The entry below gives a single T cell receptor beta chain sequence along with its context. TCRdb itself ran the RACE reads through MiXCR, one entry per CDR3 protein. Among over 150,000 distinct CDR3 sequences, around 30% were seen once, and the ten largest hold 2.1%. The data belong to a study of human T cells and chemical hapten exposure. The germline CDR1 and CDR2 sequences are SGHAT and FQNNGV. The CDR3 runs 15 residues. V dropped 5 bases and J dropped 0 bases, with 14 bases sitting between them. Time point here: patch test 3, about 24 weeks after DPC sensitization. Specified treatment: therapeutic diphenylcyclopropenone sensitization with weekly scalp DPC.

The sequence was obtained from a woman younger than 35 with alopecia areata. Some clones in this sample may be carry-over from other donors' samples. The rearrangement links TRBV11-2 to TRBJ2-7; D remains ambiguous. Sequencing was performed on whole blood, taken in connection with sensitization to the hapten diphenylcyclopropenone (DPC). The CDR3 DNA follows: TGTGCCAGCAGCAAGAACCGTGCGAGCTCCTACGAGCAGTACTTC. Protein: CASSKNRASSYEQYF.